These 32 T cell receptor beta chains originate from one sample sequenced in a study of T cells after yellow fever vaccination. TCRdb called the 5' RACE reads again in MiXCR, with one record for every CDR3 protein. In the table there are approximately 300,000 distinct CDR3 sequences, roughly 6.8% of which are singletons. This specimen was PBMCs, taken more than 40 days after the first yellow fever vaccination. The receptors were sampled from a man aged 18 to 35 who received the YFV17D yellow fever vaccine.

V gene TRBV5-1 combines with J gene TRBJ1-2; 7 bases line up with TRBD1. The junction had 8 bases not matched to a gene; V was cut back by 4 bases and J by 8 bases. Looked up from germline, CDR1 is SGHRS and CDR2 is YFSETQ. The CDR3 is made up of 13 amino acids. CDR3 DNA sequence: TGCGCCAGCAGCGAGACAGGGCCAGAGGGCTACACCTTC. It codes for CASSETGPEGYTF.

This clonotype has a handful of counts. The chain has TRBV4-2 and TRBJ2-7; TRBD2 is a possible D gene (6 bases). The CDR3 extends over 14 amino acids. Germline loops: CDR1 LGHNA, CDR2 YNFKEQ. The V end lost 5 bases, the J end lost 3 bases, and 14 bases lay between the germline ends. The DNA for the CDR3 is TGTGCCAGCAGCGTACCGGGACTGAACTACGAGCAGTACTTC. This codes for CASSVPGLNYEQYF.

This clonotype has more than one count but fewer than ten. The gene calls are TRBV12-3 or TRBV12-4 and TRBJ2-1; D is unresolved. Trimming shortened V by 6 bases and J by 2 bases, and 11 bases separated the two germline ends. The CDR3 consists of 14 residues. The CDR3 loop is CASSLTRPYNEQFF. The CDR3 DNA sequence: TGTGCCAGCAGCCTTACAAGGCCCTACAATGAGCAGTTCTTC.

The chain has TRBV4-3 and TRBJ2-4; D uncertain. Looked up from germline, CDR1 is LGHNA and CDR2 is YSLEER. Trimming removed 0 bases at V and 0 bases at J, with 12 bases between. The CDR3 extends over 17 amino acids. As DNA, the CDR3 is TGCGCCAGCAGCCAAGAAACTGTACCTAAAGCCAAAAACATTCAGTACTTC. It codes for CASSQETVPKAKNIQYF.

This clonotype turned up a few times. The V gene is TRBV12-3 or TRBV12-4, the J gene TRBJ2-1; D possibly uses TRBD1 or TRBD2 (5 bases each). Trimming stripped 3 bases from V and 6 bases from J, with 12 bases between. The CDR3 consists of 14 residues. CDR3 amino acids: CASSLGPPLNEQFF. DNA of the CDR3: TGTGCCAGCAGTTTGGGACCTCCCCTCAATGAGCAGTTCTTC.

The CDR3 is CASSNWGRAEAFF. In DNA form, the CDR3 reads TGTGCCAGCAGCAACTGGGGTCGCGCTGAAGCTTTCTTT. The chain employs TRBV7-8 and TRBJ1-1; no definite D call. The CDR3 runs to 13 residues. V dropped 5 bases and J dropped 6 bases, with 13 bases sitting between them. CDR1 SGHVS and CDR2 FQNEAQ come from the germline V gene.

The chain has TRBV5-6 and TRBJ2-7; D may be TRBD1 (6 bases). CDR1 SGHDT and CDR2 YYEEEE come from the germline V gene. Trimming stripped 3 bases from V and 9 bases from J, with 16 bases between. The CDR3 spans 13 residues. The CDR3 DNA follows: TGTGCCAGCAGCTCTGACAGGACTCTGGGGCAGTACGTC. Translation: CASSSDRTLGQYV.

The chain uses TRBV12-5 and TRBJ2-7; D may correspond to TRBD1 or TRBD2 (5 bases each). The CDR3 is made up of 15 amino acids. Trimming shortened V by 3 bases and J by 7 bases, and 19 bases separated the two germline ends. Germline V lookup: CDR1 LGHNT, CDR2 FRNRAP. Here the CDR3 reads CASGLRRGPYGEQYF. The CDR3, as DNA: TGTGCTAGTGGTTTAAGACGGGGCCCCTACGGGGAGCAGTACTTC. Complete variable domain (other parts from reference TRBV12-5 and TRBJ2-7): DARVTQTPRHKVTEMGQEVTMRCQPILGHNTVFWYRQTMMQGLELLAYFRNRAPLDDSGMPKDRFSAEMPDATLATLKIQPSEPRDSAVYFCASGLRRGPYGEQYFGPGTRLTVT.

This sequence joins TRBV9 and TRBJ2-7; tentatively, D is TRBD1 (5 bases). The CDR3 is 13 residues long. Germline values: CDR1 SGDLS, CDR2 YYNGEE. Trimming pared 3 bases from V and 1 base from J, leaving 8 bases between. This CDR3 reads CASSARDSYEQYV. The CDR3 bases are TGTGCCAGCAGCGCCAGGGATTCCTACGAGCAGTACGTC.

This clonotype was counted ten times or more. The V gene is TRBV4-3, the J gene TRBJ1-6; D is unclear. The V gene's germline CDR1 is LGHNA and CDR2 YSLEER. With 0 bases removed from V and 9 bases from J, the gap between germline ends came to 6 bases. The CDR3 covers 13 residues. CDR3 amino acids: CASSQEIGSPLHF. DNA for the CDR3: TGCGCCAGCAGCCAAGAAATCGGTTCACCCCTCCACTTT.

The rearrangement joins TRBV7-9 to TRBJ1-3; D is possibly TRBD1 (5 bases). The CDR3 covers 14 residues. The germline CDR1 and CDR2 sequences are SEHNR and FQNEAQ (reference sequence). Trimming removed 3 bases from V and 6 bases from J, with 12 bases in between. CDR3 protein: CASSFGGYENTIYF. Here the CDR3 DNA reads TGTGCCAGCAGCTTCGGGGGTTATGAAAACACCATATATTTT.

This clonotype turned up a few times. This chain links TRBV6-1 with TRBJ2-4, with D perhaps TRBD1 (6 bases). CDR3 size: 15 residues. Germline CDR1 is MNHNS and CDR2 is SASEGT. Trimming removed 7 bases from V and 2 bases from J, with 15 bases in between. The DNA for the CDR3 is TGTGCCAGCAAAGCCGGGACACCAACCAAAAACATTCAGTACTTC. It is translated as CASKAGTPTKNIQYF.

J is TRBJ2-2 and V is TRBV5-1, with TRBD2 matching 10 bases. V gave up 3 bases and J gave up 1 base; unmatched junction bases: 3. Looked up from germline, CDR1 is SGHRS and CDR2 is YFSETQ. CDR3 length: 16 residues. The CDR3 bases are TGCGCCAGCAGCTCTAGCGGGGGCTTGAACACCGGGGAGCTGTTTTTT. This sequence encodes CASSSSGGLNTGELFF.

This clonotype appeared a few times. The chain uses TRBV4-1 and TRBJ1-6; the D gene is possibly TRBD1 (6 bases). The V and J ends lost 3 bases and 8 bases respectively, with 17 bases between them. CDR3 length: 16 residues. The germline V gene encodes CDR1 MGHRA and CDR2 YSYEKL. CDR3 nucleotide sequence: TGCGCCAGCAGCCAGCCCAACACGGACAGTTATTCACCCCTCCACTTT. It codes for CASSQPNTDSYSPLHF.

The chain joins TRBV12-3 or TRBV12-4 to TRBJ1-1; 8 nucleotides agree with TRBD1. This CDR3 comprises 14 residues. V shed 4 bases and J 8 bases; nucleotides not matched to a gene: 9. In DNA, the CDR3 is TGTGCCAGCAGTTCGCCAAGACAGGGGAGGGAAGCTTTCTTT. It encodes CASSSPRQGREAFF.

This clonotype was found a few times. V usage is TRBV14 and J usage is TRBJ2-6; D gene uncertain. This CDR3 has 19 residues. V lost 0 bases to trimming and J lost 6 bases, with 21 bases between them. Per germline, CDR1 SGHDN and CDR2 FVKESK. DNA for the CDR3: TGTGCCAGCAGCCAAGAAAGCTGGGCCGCTGGTATAGAGGCCAACGTCCTGACTTTC. Translation: CASSQESWAAGIEANVLTF.

V gene TRBV20-1 combines with J gene TRBJ1-6; no clear D. The CDR3 totals 17 residues. V shed 3 bases and J shed 0 bases, with 15 bases lying between them. Germline V lookup: CDR1 DFQATT, CDR2 SNEGSKA (reference sequence). CDR3: CSASRLRMSSYNSPLHF. The DNA of the CDR3 is TGCAGTGCTAGCCGATTACGGATGAGCTCCTATAATTCACCCCTCCACTTT.

This clonotype was detected only a few times. The rearrangement uses TRBV7-9 and TRBJ1-2; D ambiguous. There are 14 residues in the CDR3. With 2 bases removed from V and 4 bases from J, the gap between germline ends came to 11 bases. Germline CDR1 reads SEHNR; CDR2 reads FQNEAQ (reference sequence). The CDR3 here is CASSLPPPGYGYTF. The CDR3 DNA sequence: TGTGCCAGCAGCTTACCCCCGCCCGGCTATGGCTACACCTTC.

This clonotype was counted a few times. J is TRBJ2-7 and V is TRBV14; the D call may be TRBD1 or TRBD2 (6 bases each). V was clipped by 1 base and J by 0 bases, with 13 bases between them. CDR3 length: 16 residues. CDR1 SGHDN and CDR2 FVKESK come from the germline V gene. CDR3 bases: TGTGCCAGCAGCCAAGGGGGGGCCAAAACCTCCTACGAGCAGTACTTC. The encoded protein is CASSQGGAKTSYEQYF.

Remarks on this clonotype: The conserved final phenylalanine or tryptophan is absent from the CDR3, which likely points to a read error. This rearrangement joins TRBV7-6 to TRBJ1-5; tentative D call: TRBD1 (6 bases). This CDR3 has 15 residues. The germline CDR1 and CDR2 sequences are SGHVS and FNYEAQ. Trimming removed 5 bases from V and 4 bases from J, with 15 bases in between. CDR3 DNA: TGTGCCAGCAGCCTGCTACAGGGCGCGAATCAGCCCCAGCATTCT. Translation gives CASSLLQGANQPQHS.

This clonotype was observed at least ten times. The genes are TRBV9 and TRBJ2-1; D unresolved. The CDR3 has 14 amino acids. Trimming cost V 3 bases and J 0 bases, with 7 bases left between them. CDR1 SGDLS and CDR2 YYNGEE come from the germline V gene. CDR3 in amino acids: CASSEGISYNEQFF. CDR3 DNA sequence: TGTGCCAGCAGCGAGGGCATCTCCTACAATGAGCAGTTCTTC.

This clonotype was seen more than once but under ten times. The chain recombines TRBV2 with TRBJ2-5; 8 bases fit TRBD2. Losses at the gene ends were 3 bases for V and 4 bases for J; bases not matched to a gene: 16. This CDR3 has 18 residues. Germline CDR1 SNHLY, CDR2 FYNNEI. The CDR3 spells CASSDFRGGKVPTETQYF. The DNA for the CDR3 is TGTGCCAGCAGTGATTTTCGGGGGGGCAAGGTCCCAACAGAGACCCAGTACTTC.

The chain has TRBV5-1 and TRBJ2-2, with D perhaps TRBD1 (6 bases). Germline V gives CDR1 SGHRS, CDR2 YFSETQ. The CDR3 is 14 residues long. Trimming stripped 0 bases from V and 6 bases from J, with 9 bases between. This chain's CDR3 is CASSLEGESGELFF. CDR3 bases: TGCGCCAGCAGCTTGGAGGGGGAATCCGGGGAGCTGTTTTTT.

This chain links TRBV28 with TRBJ2-7, with TRBD2 matching 7 bases. Germline V lookup: CDR1 MDHEN, CDR2 SYDVKM. The CDR3 consists of 15 residues. V lost 2 bases to trimming and J lost 0 bases; unmatched junction nucleotides: 4. The CDR3, as DNA: TGTGCCAGCAGTTTAGGGGGGGTAAGCTCCTACGAGCAGTACGTC. It yields the protein CASSLGGVSSYEQYV.

The chain couples TRBV11-3 to TRBJ2-3; TRBD1 agrees at 7 bases. Germline V gives CDR1 SGHNT, CDR2 YENEEA. This CDR3 has 17 residues. V gave up 1 base and J gave up 4 bases; unmatched junction bases: 11. The CDR3: CASSLGLIGGTADTQYF. In DNA form, the CDR3 reads TGTGCCAGCAGCTTAGGTCTGATAGGGGGCACGGCAGATACGCAGTATTTT.

Concerning this clonotype itself: This could be a read error, since a much larger clone is one nucleotide away. V usage is TRBV20-1 and J usage is TRBJ2-7; 9 bases match TRBD1. This CDR3 comprises 11 residues. The germline V gene encodes CDR1 DFQATT and CDR2 SNEGSKA (reference sequence). V trimming: 6 bases; J trimming: 6 bases; junction bases outside the gene matches: 3. The CDR3 DNA is TGCAGTGCCCAGACAGGGGGCGAGCAGTACTTC. It is translated as CSAQTGGEQYF.

This clonotype was recorded many times. The chain is built from TRBV24-1 and TRBJ2-5, with 7 bases lining up with TRBD1. Trimming cost V 4 bases and J 5 bases; bases outside gene matches: 15. The CDR3 runs 17 residues. The germline V gene encodes CDR1 KGHDR and CDR2 SFDVKD. CDR3 loop: CATSDNIRGQGNETQYF. The CDR3 DNA is TGTGCCACCAGTGACAACATAAGGGGGCAGGGAAATGAGACCCAGTACTTC.

This clonotype was seen ten or more times. This chain connects TRBV27 to TRBJ1-2; D is possibly TRBD1 (6 bases). Trimming removed 1 base from V and 8 bases from J, with 8 bases in between. Germline-derived CDR1 and CDR2 are MNHEY and SMNVEV (reference sequence). This CDR3 region has 12 residues. The CDR3 loop is CASSLYGGGYTF. As DNA, the CDR3 is TGTGCCAGCAGTTTATACGGGGGCGGCTACACCTTC.

V and J are TRBV29-1 and TRBJ2-3; 7 bases agree with TRBD2. The CDR3 contains 12 residues. The V gene's germline CDR1 is SQVTM and CDR2 ANQGSEA. The V gene end was trimmed by 4 bases and the J gene end by 4 bases; junction bases not matched to a gene: 2. DNA of the CDR3: TGCAGCGTTGGGGGGAGGGCAGATACGCAGTATTTT. Translating it yields CSVGGRADTQYF.

This clonotype has at least ten counts. This chain connects TRBV7-2 to TRBJ1-5; D gene uncertain. In germline, CDR1 is SGHTA, CDR2 FQGNSA. The germline V and J ends were trimmed by 6 bases and 1 base, with 4 bases remaining between them. This CDR3 contains 12 residues. CDR3 sequence: CASSDSNQPQHF. The CDR3 bases are TGTGCCAGCAGTGACAGCAATCAGCCCCAGCATTTT.

This clonotype was detected a few times. This chain uses TRBV7-2 with TRBJ1-2, with D unresolved. The V gene's germline CDR1 is SGHTA and CDR2 FQGNSA. Between the trimmed V and J ends, which lost 5 bases and 4 bases, there was a span of 8 bases. The CDR3 contains 12 residues. CDR3 sequence reads: CASSQVRYGYTF. Written as DNA, the CDR3 is TGTGCCAGCAGCCAGGTCCGCTATGGCTACACCTTC.

CDR3 region: CASSFLSQETQYF. The CDR3 coding sequence is TGCGCCAGCAGCTTTCTCTCCCAAGAGACCCAGTACTTC. The chain is built from TRBV5-1 and TRBJ2-5, with no clear D. The ends were cut back, 2 bases at V and 1 base at J, with 6 bases in the middle. The CDR3 totals 13 residues. The germline gives CDR1 SGHRS, CDR2 YFSETQ.